This is a list of T cell receptor beta chains from one sample in a study of vaccination effects on CD4 cells after COVID-19. Antigens of these TCRs are unknown. The table came from immunoSEQ multiplex PCR; TCRdb's copy has only in-frame clones and leaves some out. The sample holds 35,000 to 50,000 clones, under 75% seen once. The starting material was CD4+ T cells from PBMCs cultured with HCoV-OC43 spike peptides, obtained before COVID-19 vaccination. The receptors come from a human donor who received a COVID-19 vaccine. Each CDR3 is given without its conserved first and last residue.

cdr3_aa: ASSQGLGDYEQY
j_call: TRBJ2-7
v_call: TRBV4-2

cdr3_aa: ASSRNTGGILNTEAF
j_call: TRBJ1-1
v_call: TRBV12-1

cdr3_aa: ASSQGDQGAF
j_call: TRBJ1-1
v_call: TRBV3-1/TRBV3-2

cdr3_aa: ASSLDSTGPNYGYT
j_call: TRBJ1-2
v_call: TRBV5-4

cdr3_aa: ASSLGQKDPLH
j_call: TRBJ1-6
v_call: TRBV5-1

cdr3_aa: ASSRRTSGMGQGTQY
j_call: TRBJ2-5
v_call: TRBV28

cdr3_aa: ASSVFPTNHQPQH
j_call: TRBJ1-5
v_call: TRBV2

cdr3_aa: ASSLSLSLLLEETQY
j_call: TRBJ2-5
v_call: TRBV5-6

cdr3_aa: ASRWGQTYGYT
j_call: TRBJ1-2
v_call: TRBV6-5

cdr3_aa: ASSRDRTTTDTQY
j_call: TRBJ2-3
v_call: TRBV5-1

cdr3_aa: ASSPEIAGGYNEQF
j_call: TRBJ2-1
v_call: TRBV11-2

cdr3_aa: ASSPGTPPGETQY
j_call: TRBJ2-5
v_call: TRBV18

cdr3_aa: ASSLVRGNTEAF
j_call: TRBJ1-1
v_call: TRBV6-5

cdr3_aa: ASSSQGRTEAF
j_call: TRBJ1-1
v_call: TRBV7-2

cdr3_aa: ASSRPGTKGTEAF
j_call: TRBJ1-1
v_call: TRBV5-1

cdr3_aa: ASSQEGTRGSYEQY
j_call: TRBJ2-7
v_call: TRBV4-3

cdr3_aa: ASSPKRRGQGLTNEKLF
j_call: TRBJ1-4
v_call: TRBV7-9

cdr3_aa: ASSLAQGSTDGYT
j_call: TRBJ1-2
v_call: TRBV4-3

cdr3_aa: ASSSGGGDRAASGNTIY
j_call: TRBJ1-3
v_call: TRBV7-9

cdr3_aa: ASSQVSGRYTDTQY
j_call: TRBJ2-3
v_call: TRBV4-3

cdr3_aa: ASRTLRGEQY
j_call: TRBJ2-7
v_call: TRBV6-5

cdr3_aa: ASSLRPVYSPLH
j_call: TRBJ1-6
v_call: TRBV7-8

cdr3_aa: ASSLGGLVTEAF
j_call: TRBJ1-1
v_call: TRBV5-1

cdr3_aa: ASSLGQIIGEQY
j_call: TRBJ2-7
v_call: TRBV3-1/TRBV3-2

cdr3_aa: ASLLDRGNSPLH
j_call: TRBJ1-6
v_call: TRBV2

cdr3_aa: ASSEVLGSSGNTIY
j_call: TRBJ1-3
v_call: TRBV6-1

cdr3_aa: ASRYRAEGDTQY
j_call: TRBJ2-3
v_call: TRBV2

cdr3_aa: ASSDGRASGNTIY
j_call: TRBJ1-3
v_call: TRBV6-1

cdr3_aa: ASSEEVQPQH
j_call: TRBJ1-5
v_call: TRBV2

cdr3_aa: ASGGHTGAGELF
j_call: TRBJ2-2
v_call: TRBV3-1/TRBV3-2

cdr3_aa: SVFDPSKGYT
j_call: TRBJ1-2
v_call: TRBV29-1

cdr3_aa: ASRDRVKNTEAF
j_call: TRBJ1-1
v_call: TRBV21-1

cdr3_aa: ASRGKASLNYGYT
j_call: TRBJ1-2
v_call: TRBV6-5

cdr3_aa: ASSQGSGGSSSYEQY
j_call: TRBJ2-7
v_call: TRBV3-1/TRBV3-2

cdr3_aa: ASSGPNSGSVNTQY
j_call: TRBJ2-3
v_call: TRBV27

cdr3_aa: ASTSGQGPYEQY
j_call: TRBJ2-7
v_call: TRBV19

cdr3_aa: ASSSQGTGNTIY
j_call: TRBJ1-3
v_call: TRBV11-2

cdr3_aa: ASSYSIGRTGYGYT
j_call: TRBJ1-2
v_call: TRBV6-2/TRBV6-3

cdr3_aa: ASSARGTPNTGELF
j_call: TRBJ2-2
v_call: TRBV9

cdr3_aa: ASSRGGLAGTGELF
j_call: TRBJ2-2
v_call: TRBV3-1/TRBV3-2

cdr3_aa: ASSLRLAGGSANTGELF
j_call: TRBJ2-2
v_call: TRBV5-1

cdr3_aa: ASSFLRELF
j_call: TRBJ2-2
v_call: TRBV5-6

cdr3_aa: ASSQEGGRNTDTQY
j_call: TRBJ2-3
v_call: TRBV4-2

cdr3_aa: ASTLSSGVAKNIQY
j_call: TRBJ2-4
v_call: TRBV3-1/TRBV3-2

cdr3_aa: ASSYGRYNEQF
j_call: TRBJ2-1
v_call: TRBV6-2/TRBV6-3

cdr3_aa: ASSLGSTYEQY
j_call: TRBJ2-7
v_call: TRBV12-3/TRBV12-4

cdr3_aa: ASSHGQANTEAF
j_call: TRBJ1-1
v_call: TRBV3-1/TRBV3-2

cdr3_aa: ASSEASLFFGNIQY
j_call: TRBJ2-4
v_call: TRBV10-2

cdr3_aa: ASSERQGVPYGYT
j_call: TRBJ1-2
v_call: TRBV6-1

cdr3_aa: AGTGERGSYEQY
j_call: TRBJ2-7
v_call: TRBV30

cdr3_aa: ASSQAIADYYEQY
j_call: TRBJ2-7
v_call: TRBV4-1

cdr3_aa: ASSLREWYNEQF
j_call: TRBJ2-1
v_call: TRBV5-1

cdr3_aa: ASKTGTGGVQQF
j_call: TRBJ2-1
v_call: TRBV2

cdr3_aa: ASKSSYSSYEQY
j_call: TRBJ2-7
v_call: TRBV19

cdr3_aa: ATRPGRNEQF
j_call: TRBJ2-1
v_call: TRBV19

cdr3_aa: ASSLDVNSPLH
j_call: TRBJ1-6
v_call: TRBV3-1/TRBV3-2

cdr3_aa: ASSLGGVYEQY
j_call: TRBJ2-7
v_call: TRBV5-6